The entry that follows covers one T cell receptor (beta chain) sequence. This record belongs to a study of blood T cell repertoires in COVID-19. The overall study: The United States, Italy and Spain were the sources of the acute and convalescent COVID-19 samples.

It was during active infection that Seattle patients were enrolled and then longitudinally followed. Original data processing: Amplification of reference gene primers was used by the study to estimate nucleated cell counts. Using immunoSEQ multiplex PCR, the repertoire was profiled, and TCRdb retains in-frame clones only, with some absent. For V, J and clone size, that table is used; D and trimming come from the DNA. The sample yields around 160,000 clones, approximately 95% seen once. Per germline, CDR1 SGHVS and CDR2 FQNEAQ. The CDR3 is 17 amino acids. V shed 1 base and J 5 bases; nucleotides not matched to a gene: 9.

The sequenced material came from peripheral blood. The sequence was obtained from a woman in her fifties or sixties with COVID-19, enrolled during active disease. V gene TRBV7-8 combines with J gene TRBJ2-7; 12 bases line up with TRBD1. CDR3 loop: CASSLVRWDRGRHEQYF. The CDR3 bases are TGTGCCAGCAGCTTAGTCCGGTGGGACAGGGGGCGGCACGAGCAGTACTTC.